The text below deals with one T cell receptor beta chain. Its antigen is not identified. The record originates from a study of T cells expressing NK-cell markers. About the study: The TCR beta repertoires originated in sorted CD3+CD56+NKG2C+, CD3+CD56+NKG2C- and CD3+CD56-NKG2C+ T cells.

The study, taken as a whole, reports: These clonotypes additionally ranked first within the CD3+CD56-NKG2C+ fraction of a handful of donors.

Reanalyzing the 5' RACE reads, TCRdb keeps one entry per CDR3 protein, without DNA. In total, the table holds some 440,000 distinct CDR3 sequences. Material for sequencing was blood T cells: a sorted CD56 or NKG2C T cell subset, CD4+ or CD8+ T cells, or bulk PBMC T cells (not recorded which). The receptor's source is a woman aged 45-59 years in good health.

The CDR3 region is CASSITPTGTRAEAFF. The chain links TRBV5-1 to TRBJ1-1. The CDR3 spans 16 residues. Germline loops: CDR1 SGHRS, CDR2 YFSETQ.